These 27 T cell receptor beta chains originate from one sample sequenced in a study of memory CD4+ T cells and cytomegalovirus serostatus. Single viable CD3+CD4+CD8-CD45RO+ cells were sorted as the memory CD4+ T cells. Clones were sequenced by immunoSEQ multiplex PCR, and TCRdb holds only the in-frame ones, with some missing. Found here are around 63,000 clones, roughly 80% of them singletons; the top ten hold around 0.58%. The sample was memory CD4+ T cells from blood. The receptor source for this set is an adult in good health and CMV-seronegative. Some clones in this sample may be carry-over from other donors' samples.

V and J are TRBV4-1 and TRBJ2-2; 7 bases line up with TRBD1. Trimming took 3 bases from V and 7 from J; bases not matched to a gene: 11. The CDR3 has 16 residues. The germline gives CDR1 MGHRA, CDR2 YSYEKL. CDR3 protein: CASSQTPTGMDGELFF. In DNA, the CDR3 is TGCGCCAGCAGCCAGACCCCGACAGGGATGGACGGGGAGCTGTTTTTT.

V and J are TRBV6-6 and TRBJ2-7; either TRBD1 or TRBD2 may fit D (6 bases each). CDR3 length equals 16 residues. The germline gives CDR1 MNHNY, CDR2 SVGAGI (reference sequence). V was cut by 0 bases and J by 4 bases, with 16 bases left in between. CDR3 in amino acids: CASSYSGGTRGYEQYF. The DNA of the CDR3 is TGTGCCAGCAGTTACTCGGGGGGAACAAGGGGGTACGAGCAGTACTTC.

The CDR3 loop is CASSLGGSGAGDYGYTF. CDR3 nucleotide sequence: TGTGCCAGCAGCTTGGGCGGATCAGGGGCCGGGGACTATGGCTACACCTTC. The chain recombines TRBV5-4 with TRBJ1-2, with a possible D match to TRBD1 (6 bases). The CDR3 length is 17 residues. V was shortened by 0 bases and J by 3 bases, with 18 bases between the two germline ends. The germline V gene encodes CDR1 SGHNT and CDR2 YYREEE (reference sequence).

The chain has TRBV7-8 and TRBJ2-7, with D possibly matching TRBD2 (5 bases). The CDR3 consists of 15 residues. The germline V gene has CDR1 SGHVS and CDR2 FQNEAQ. The V gene lost 8 bases and the J gene lost 1 base, with 18 bases spanning the gap. This CDR3 reads CASVPWTAFSYEQYF. The CDR3, as DNA: TGTGCCAGCGTACCCTGGACTGCCTTTTCCTACGAGCAGTACTTC.

This chain joins TRBV5-1 and TRBJ2-1, with TRBD1 as a possible D gene (6 bases). The germline V gene has CDR1 SGHRS and CDR2 YFSETQ. The CDR3 has 13 amino acids. Trimming shortened V by 4 bases and J by 6 bases, and 11 bases separated the two germline ends. CDR3 sequence: CASSTLGGNEQFF. The CDR3 region has the DNA TGCGCCAGCAGCACCCTAGGGGGCAATGAGCAGTTCTTC.

This clone came up a few times. The CDR3 DNA sequence: TGTGCCAGCAGCTTAACCTGGGGACAGGGAAACACCGGGGAGCTGTTTTTT. Protein product: CASSLTWGQGNTGELFF. The chain employs TRBV5-4 and TRBJ2-2, with 9 positions matching TRBD1. After removal of 2 bases from V and 2 bases from J, the junction contained 7 bases not matched to a gene. From germline, CDR1 is SGHNT and CDR2 YYREEE (reference sequence). The CDR3 covers 17 residues. Based on the CDR3 plus reference TRBV5-4 and TRBJ2-2, the full variable domain is ETGVTQSPTHLIKTRGQQVTLRCSSQSGHNTVSWYQQALGQGPQFIFQYYREEENGRGNFPPRFSGLQFPNYSSELNVNALELDDSALYLCASSLTWGQGNTGELFFGEGSRLTVL.

This clone was recorded only once. J is TRBJ2-3 and V is TRBV28, with 11 bases fitting TRBD2. The germline CDR1 and CDR2 sequences are MDHEN and SYDVKM. CDR3 length: 16 residues. V dropped 4 bases and J dropped 5; count of bases not matched to a gene: 8. CDR3 region: CASSSTGLAVVDTQYF. For the CDR3, the DNA is TGTGCCAGCAGTTCCACGGGACTAGCGGTGGTAGATACGCAGTATTTT.

This clone was detected only a few times. The CDR3 bases are TGCGCCAGCAGCCTTACGGACAGGGGGCTGGGTTCACCCCTCCACTTT. It is translated as CASSLTDRGLGSPLHF. The V and J genes are TRBV4-1 and TRBJ1-6; 11 nucleotides line up with TRBD1. This CDR3 has 16 amino acids. Germline V gene lookup returns CDR1 MGHRA and CDR2 YSYEKL. V dropped 4 bases and J dropped 9; count of bases not matched to a gene: 8.

The gene calls are TRBV10-3 and TRBJ2-3; 8 bases map to TRBD2. The germline CDR1 and CDR2 sequences are ENHRY and SYGVKD. V lost 6 bases to trimming and J lost 0 bases; unmatched junction nucleotides: 14. This CDR3 has 18 residues. CDR3 in DNA: TGTGCCATCAGGCCGACTAGCGCCTTAACATCTAGCACAGATACGCAGTATTTT. It yields the protein CAIRPTSALTSSTDTQYF.

Note on this clone: The junction does not match germline at one end; this may be a read error. V and J are TRBV7-7 and TRBJ2-5; 7 nucleotides align to TRBD2. Germline loops: CDR1 SSHAT, CDR2 FNYEAQ (reference sequence). The CDR3 is made up of 13 amino acids. DNA of the CDR3: TGTGCTAGCAGCTTAAGGGAGGGGGAGACCCAGTACTTC. As protein: CASSLREGETQYF.

This clone has only a few counts. The chain employs TRBV7-3 and TRBJ1-1; 8 bases are a match to TRBD1. There are 13 residues in the CDR3. V lost 5 bases and J lost 3; bases outside the gene matches: 2. Germline V gene sequence: CDR1 SGHTA, CDR2 FQGTGA. In DNA, the CDR3 is TGTGCCAGCAGCCGACAGGGGTACACTGAAGCTTTCTTT. Translation gives CASSRQGYTEAFF.

This clone was detected a few times. The chain employs TRBV7-2 and TRBJ2-7; the match to TRBD2 covers 8 bases. Germline CDR1 SGHTA, CDR2 FQGNSA. The CDR3 sequence is 14 residues long. The V segment lost 4 bases and the J segment 6 bases; nucleotides outside the gene matches: 8. CDR3 sequence: CASSSGTSRTEQYF. In nucleotides, the CDR3 is TGTGCCAGCAGCTCCGGGACTAGTAGGACCGAGCAGTACTTC.

The V call is TRBV7-2, the J call TRBJ2-3, with TRBD1 as a possible D gene (6 bases). The V gene lost 6 bases and the J gene lost 1 base, with 11 bases spanning the gap. In germline, CDR1 is SGHTA, CDR2 FQGNSA. The CDR3 runs 14 residues. Here the CDR3 reads CASRPAGGTDTQYF. The CDR3, as DNA: TGTGCCAGCAGACCAGCAGGGGGCACAGATACGCAGTATTTT.

This clone was observed a single time. This specimen includes other DNA sequences encoding the same CDR3. The chain is built from TRBV5-1 and TRBJ2-3, with D uncertain. Germline V gene lookup returns CDR1 SGHRS and CDR2 YFSETQ. The V end lost 4 bases, the J end lost 0 bases, and 6 bases lay between the germline ends. The CDR3 is made up of 13 amino acids. CDR3 DNA: TGCGCCAGCAGCCTAGGGAGCACAGATACGCAGTATTTT. Its translation: CASSLGSTDTQYF.

This sequence joins TRBV6-1 and TRBJ2-4, with D unclear. The CDR3 extends over 8 amino acids. Germline V gene sequence: CDR1 MNHNS, CDR2 SASEGT. With 8 bases removed from V and 15 bases from J, the gap between germline ends came to 8 bases. In DNA form, the CDR3 reads TGTGCCAGCGGAGTGGGGTACTTC. Amino acids: CASGVGYF.

The rearrangement uses TRBV6-1 and TRBJ2-7, with 7 bases that match TRBD1. This CDR3 comprises 14 residues. CDR1 MNHNS and CDR2 SASEGT come from the germline V gene. Trimming cost V 2 bases and J 3 bases; bases outside gene matches: 4. In DNA form, the CDR3 reads TGTGCCAGCAGTGAAAGGGACAGCTACTACGAGCAGTACTTC. This gives the protein CASSERDSYYEQYF.

The rearrangement links TRBV4-2 to TRBJ1-2; the match to TRBD1 covers 10 bases. The CDR3 runs to 15 residues. Per germline, CDR1 LGHNA and CDR2 YNFKEQ. J lost 8 bases, V lost 4 bases, and 10 bases had no gene match. The CDR3 DNA sequence: TGTGCCAGCAGCCTAATTACCGGACAGGGGGAAGGCTACACCTTC. Residues: CASSLITGQGEGYTF.

The chain is built from TRBV5-1 and TRBJ1-2, with unresolved D. The CDR3 runs to 13 residues. Germline CDR1 SGHRS, CDR2 YFSETQ. Trimming cost V 3 bases and J 3 bases, with 9 bases left between them. CDR3 in DNA: TGCGCCAGCAGCTACGACGGATACTATGGCTACACCTTC. Its protein product is CASSYDGYYGYTF.

This clone was detected many times. The CDR3 DNA is TGTGCCAGCAGCGTAGGCGGTCGCTACGAGCAGTACTTC. It yields the protein CASSVGGRYEQYF. The rearrangement uses TRBV9 and TRBJ2-7; D is unclear. Germline values: CDR1 SGDLS, CDR2 YYNGEE. Trimming stripped 0 bases from V and 3 bases from J, with 7 bases between. This CDR3 region has 13 residues.

V gene TRBV11-2 combines with J gene TRBJ2-3; 10 positions agree with TRBD2. Germline V gene data show CDR1 as SGHAT and CDR2 as FQNNGV. The CDR3 loop spans 16 amino acids. J lost 4 bases, V lost 1 base, and 5 bases had no gene match. The CDR3 protein is CASSLVSGGAADTQYF. CDR3 DNA sequence: TGTGCCAGCAGCTTAGTGAGCGGGGGGGCCGCAGATACGCAGTATTTT.

The chain carries TRBV6-6 and TRBJ2-1; D not certain. CDR3 length equals 15 residues. V was pared by 6 bases and J by 7 bases, with 19 bases between. Germline CDR1 is MNHNY and CDR2 is SVGAGI (reference sequence). DNA for the CDR3: TGTGCCAGCAGCTCCATCGGGTCAACAGCGAATGAGCAGTTCTTC. It yields the protein CASSSIGSTANEQFF.

The chain carries TRBV30 and TRBJ1-6, with D perhaps TRBD1 (6 bases). CDR1 is GTSNPN, CDR2 SVGIG, per germline (reference sequence). The CDR3 runs to 14 residues. V lost 2 bases and J 9 bases, leaving 14 bases between the germline ends. The CDR3 spells CAWSQQGTVSPLHF. The CDR3 DNA is TGTGCCTGGAGTCAACAGGGTACGGTTTCACCCCTCCACTTT.

This chain links TRBV28 with TRBJ1-4; TRBD1 is a possible D gene (5 bases). The CDR3 extends over 15 amino acids. Germline V CDR1 and CDR2: MDHEN, SYDVKM. The germline V and J ends were trimmed by 7 bases and 5 bases, with 17 bases remaining between them. The DNA of the CDR3 is TGTGCCAGCATGCCCTCCCACTCAGGGAATGAAAAACTGTTTTTT. Encoded protein: CASMPSHSGNEKLFF.

The V and J genes are TRBV7-2 and TRBJ2-1, with D maybe TRBD1 (6 bases). This CDR3 comprises 13 residues. V was cut by 1 base and J by 9 bases, with 10 bases left in between. In germline, CDR1 is SGHTA, CDR2 FQGNSA. CDR3 residues: CASSLGTEGEQFF. CDR3 bases: TGTGCCAGCAGCTTAGGGACAGAGGGTGAGCAGTTCTTC.

This chain links TRBV28 with TRBJ1-1; D uncertain. Germline CDR1 and CDR2: MDHEN and SYDVKM. This CDR3 has 15 amino acids. With 5 bases removed from V and 0 bases from J, the gap between germline ends came to 13 bases. CDR3 protein: CASSPRIMMNTEAFF. The CDR3 region has the DNA TGTGCCAGCAGTCCTCGTATCATGATGAACACTGAAGCTTTCTTT. Together with reference TRBV28 and TRBJ1-1, the CDR3 gives the full variable domain: DVKVTQSSRYLVKRTGEKVFLECVQDMDHENMFWYRQDPGLGLRLIYFSYDVKMKEKGDIPEGYSVSREKKERFSLILESASTNQTSMYLCASSPRIMMNTEAFFGQGTRLTVV.

The CDR3 nucleotides read TGCGCCAGCAGCAAGGGCGGGATTTATGCAACTAATGAAAAACTGTTTTTT. The encoded protein is CASSKGGIYATNEKLFF. The chain combines TRBV5-1 with TRBJ1-4; D gene unclear. The CDR3 consists of 17 residues. V dropped 4 bases and J dropped 0 bases, with 16 bases sitting between them. CDR1 and CDR2 from the germline V gene are SGHRS and YFSETQ.

This chain links TRBV30 with TRBJ2-7; 7 bases fit TRBD2. The CDR3 consists of 11 residues. V was pared by 5 bases and J by 6 bases, with 4 bases of the junction left unmatched. Germline V gene lookup returns CDR1 GTSNPN and CDR2 SVGIG (reference sequence). The CDR3 nucleotides are TGTGCCTGGTCGACTAGCCTCGAGCAGTACTTC. Its protein is CAWSTSLEQYF.